This T cell receptor beta chain was retrieved from a study of T cell clones after liver transplantation. Assay: immunoSEQ multiplex PCR; the TCRdb copy retains only in-frame clones and omits some. The table lists about 21,000 clones, roughly 92% of them singletons, with roughly 25% in the top ten. Sample: CD8+ T cells from blood, taken roughly 26 months after liver transplant. The TCR sequence derives from a human patient who received a liver transplant. The T cells may partly be graft donor cells.

The CDR3 nucleotides are TGTGCCAGCAGCGTAGGGGGGGAAACTGAAGCTTTCTTT. Its protein is CASSVGGETEAFF. The chain couples TRBV9 to TRBJ1-1; D is possibly TRBD1 (5 bases). The CDR3 contains 13 residues. V was trimmed by 0 bases and J by 5 bases, leaving 8 bases between them. From germline, CDR1 is SGDLS and CDR2 YYNGEE.